The 12 T cell receptor beta chains below all came from one sample that was sequenced in a study of T cell changes during pregnancy in multiple sclerosis. Profiled with immunoSEQ multiplex PCR; TCRdb holds only in-frame clones, not every one. The data show roughly 52,000 clones, 90% to 95% seen once. Sample: CD8+ T cells from peripheral blood mononuclear cells, taken before pregnancy. The source is a female donor with multiple sclerosis, enrolled in a pregnancy study.

In DNA, the CDR3 is TGTGCCAGCAGTGGCCTGACAGGGGACAATCAGCCCCAGCATTTT. This translates into CASSGLTGDNQPQHF. The chain carries TRBV6-1 and TRBJ1-5, with TRBD1 identical over 8 bases. Trimming removed 4 bases from V and 3 bases from J; junction bases left unmatched: 5. Looked up from germline, CDR1 is MNHNS and CDR2 is SASEGT. The CDR3 is 15 amino acids.

The J gene is TRBJ2-7, the V gene TRBV6-1; 10 bases map to TRBD1. Unmatched junction bases numbered 7, after V lost 2 bases and J lost 3 bases. Germline loops: CDR1 MNHNS, CDR2 SASEGT. CDR3 size: 16 residues. The CDR3 coding sequence is TGTGCCAGCAGTGAAATCGGGACAGGGGTTTTCTACGAGCAGTACTTC. It is translated as CASSEIGTGVFYEQYF.

This clone showed up just a few times. The chain uses TRBV6-4 and TRBJ2-3; 7 nucleotides line up with TRBD1. The germline CDR1 and CDR2 sequences are MRHNA and SNTAGT. V shed 5 bases and J 3 bases; nucleotides not matched to a gene: 5. The CDR3 spans 14 residues. The CDR3: CASSNAGGTDTQYF. The DNA for the CDR3 is TGTGCCAGCAGTAACGCAGGGGGAACAGATACGCAGTATTTT.

The V gene is TRBV5-4, the J gene TRBJ2-7; 10 nucleotides agree with TRBD2. The CDR3 runs 17 residues. V lost 4 bases and J lost 5; bases outside the gene matches: 15. Germline V lookup: CDR1 SGHNT, CDR2 YYREEE (reference sequence). The CDR3 protein is CASSLVVWTSGRNEQYF. In DNA, the CDR3 is TGTGCCAGCAGCCTGGTGGTGTGGACTAGCGGACGGAACGAGCAGTACTTC.

The genes are TRBV19 and TRBJ2-3; perhaps TRBD1 as D (5 bases). There are 15 residues in the CDR3. V was pared by 6 bases and J by 2 bases, with 15 bases between. CDR1 and CDR2 (germline): LNHDA, SQIVND (reference sequence). The DNA of the CDR3 is TGTGCCAGTAGATGGGGCCCCTCGACCACAGATACGCAGTATTTT. Translation gives CASRWGPSTTDTQYF.

CDR3 protein: CASTDASSYEQYF. DNA for the CDR3: TGTGCCAGCACAGATGCATCTTCCTACGAGCAGTACTTC. The rearrangement uses TRBV27 and TRBJ2-7, with D unclear. The V gene's germline CDR1 is MNHEY and CDR2 SMNVEV (reference sequence). Trimming took 7 bases from V and 1 from J, leaving 11 bases between them. CDR3 length equals 13 residues.

This chain connects TRBV20-1 to TRBJ2-7; D is possibly TRBD2 (6 bases). The V gene's germline CDR1 is DFQATT and CDR2 SNEGSKA (reference sequence). The length of the CDR3 is 10 residues. The CDR3 is CSHGEDEQYF. Written as DNA, the CDR3 is TGCAGCCACGGGGAGGACGAGCAGTACTTC.

The rearrangement joins TRBV7-8 to TRBJ2-3; 9 bases fit TRBD2. After removal of 6 bases from V and 4 bases from J, the junction contained 8 bases not matched to a gene. CDR1 and CDR2 (germline): SGHVS, FQNEAQ. The CDR3 length is 15 residues. Written as DNA, the CDR3 is TGTGCCAGCAGGGCTGGAGCGGGAGGAGCAGATACGCAGTATTTT. It encodes CASRAGAGGADTQYF.

Here the CDR3 DNA reads TGTGCCAGCAGTTCAAAGACAGGGCACTCCTACGAGCAGTACTTC. This sequence encodes CASSSKTGHSYEQYF. This chain connects TRBV27 to TRBJ2-7, with 7 bases lining up with TRBD1. With 4 bases clipped from V and 0 bases from J, the junction kept 6 bases outside the gene matches. CDR3 size: 15 residues. From germline, CDR1 is MNHEY and CDR2 SMNVEV (reference sequence).

The sample holds one count of this clone. This chain uses TRBV27 with TRBJ2-3; tentatively, D is TRBD2 (5 bases). V lost 2 bases, J lost 3 bases, and 9 bases lay in between. This CDR3 comprises 14 residues. Per germline, CDR1 MNHEY and CDR2 SMNVEV (reference sequence). The DNA for the CDR3 is TGTGCCAGCAGTTTAAGGTGGGAGACAGATACGCAGTATTTT. It is translated as CASSLRWETDTQYF.

The rearrangement joins TRBV7-9 to TRBJ1-2; D uncertain. V shed 4 bases and J shed 4 bases, with 7 bases lying between them. The CDR3 sequence is 12 residues long. Germline values: CDR1 SEHNR, CDR2 FQNEAQ (reference sequence). This chain's CDR3 is CASSSGGYGYTF. The CDR3 nucleotides read TGTGCCAGCAGCTCCGGAGGCTATGGCTACACCTTC. The whole variable domain, remainder taken from reference TRBV7-9 and TRBJ1-2, is DTGVSQNPRHKITKRGQNVTFRCDPISEHNRLYWYRQTLGQGPEFLTYFQNEAQLEKSRLLSDRFSAERPKGSFSTLEIQRTEQGDSAMYLCASSSGGYGYTFGSGTRLTVV.

The chain combines TRBV9 with TRBJ2-7, with D possibly TRBD1 on 5 matching bases. The V and J ends lost 5 bases and 6 bases respectively, with 21 bases between them. Germline V gene lookup returns CDR1 SGDLS and CDR2 YYNGEE. This CDR3 is 15 amino acids long. CDR3 sequence reads: CASSTSDSNDFEQYF. Here the CDR3 DNA reads TGTGCCAGCAGTACATCCGACAGCAATGATTTCGAGCAGTACTTC.